One sample yielded the 3 T cell receptor beta chains listed below, sequenced in a study of T cell responses to AZD1222 COVID-19 vaccine (dated by TCRdb to the early 2020s). The time point tag for this specimen amounts to: baseline before first vaccination. Library method: the immunoSEQ multiplex PCR assay. TCRdb took over this immuneACCESS table, retaining in-frame rearrangements with V and J assigned. Such tables are incomplete; in checked studies, under half of the missing clones stem from an unresolved V gene, and the remainder is unexplained. Recorded for this sample are 150,000 or so clones; 70% to 90% of them occurred a single time. The ten largest clones capture approximately 5.1% of the sample. The source was peripheral blood, collected on day 0 of AZD1222 vaccination. Receptor source: an adult in good health.

V and J are TRBV9 and TRBJ2-1; D possibly corresponds to TRBD2 (6 bases). This CDR3 region has 16 residues. Trimming cost V 3 bases and J 6 bases, with 19 bases left between them. Germline V gene data show CDR1 as SGDLS and CDR2 as YYNGEE. For the CDR3, the DNA is TGTGCCAGCAGCGCCGACTTCGCGGGGAGTAGCAATGAGCAGTTCTTC. It codes for CASSADFAGSSNEQFF. Using reference TRBV9 and TRBJ2-1 for the parts outside the CDR3, the full variable domain is DSGVTQTPKHLITATGQRVTLRCSPRSGDLSVYWYQQSLDQGLQFLIQYYNGEERAKGNILERFSAQQFPDLHSELNLSSLELGDSALYFCASSADFAGSSNEQFFGPGTRLTVL.

The chain is built from TRBV5-1 and TRBJ2-2; 8 bases map to TRBD1. The trim removed 8 bases at V and 2 bases at J, leaving 5 bases unmatched. This CDR3 contains 14 residues. Germline V lookup: CDR1 SGHRS, CDR2 YFSETQ. The CDR3 nucleotides read TGCGCCAGTAGGACAGGGAGCAACACCGGGGAGCTGTTTTTT. Its translation is CASRTGSNTGELFF.

J is TRBJ1-2 and V is TRBV11-2; D is ambiguous. This CDR3 region has 12 residues. Germline V gene data show CDR1 as SGHAT and CDR2 as FQNNGV. Trimming cost V 1 base and J 8 bases, with 8 bases left between them. Here the CDR3 reads CASSLAPEGYTF. The DNA for the CDR3 is TGTGCCAGCAGCTTAGCCCCAGAGGGCTACACCTTC.